This T cell receptor (beta chain) was found in a study of CD8+CD57+ T cells in acquired aplastic anemia. About the research overall: The sorted CD4+ and CD8+ cells yielded an average around 3 ug of DNA.

The CDR3 length is 16 residues. Germline-derived CDR1 and CDR2 are LNHDA and SQIVND (reference sequence). Using genomic DNA as the template, TCR beta VDJ and CDR3 profiling was carried out. A single record per CDR3 protein comes from TCRdb applying MiXCR to the reads. The sample consists of around 400,000 distinct CDR3 sequences, 65% to 80% of them appearing once. Study-level findings and limits: In CD8+ cells, Simpson's diversity showed no significant difference between patients and controls.

Comment on this clonotype: The antigen remains undetermined. A read error may produce the germline difference seen at one junction end.

This sequence was found in a human donor in good health, serving as a control. Sequenced input: sorted CD4+, CD8+, or CD8+CD57+ T cells (not recorded which) from PBMCs. This chain connects TRBV19 to TRBJ1-1; 11 bases map to TRBD1. The chain's CDR3 is CAGSILPGQGETEALF. CDR3 in DNA: TGTGCCGGTAGTATATTACCGGGACAGGGGGAGACTGAAGCTCTCTTT. The variable domain in full, completed from reference TRBV19 and TRBJ1-1, reads DGGITQSPKYLFRKEGQNVTLSCEQNLNHDAMYWYRQDPGQGLRLIYYSQIVNDFQKGDIAEGYSVSREKKESFPLTVTSAQKNPTAFYLCAGSILPGQGETEALFGQGTRLTVV.